A single sample gave rise to the 16 T cell receptor beta chains below, sequenced in a study of blood T cells in healthy people across ages. Primed by a sample-barcoded 5' primer and a J-beta primer mix, a second PCR proceeded for about 6 to 11 cycles. TCRdb independently ran MiXCR on the 5' RACE reads; one entry per CDR3 protein. This table has 700,000 to 850,000 distinct CDR3 sequences, about 55% appearing once. The material sequenced was blood. The receptors were sampled from a man at least 80 years old in good health.

This clonotype has a handful of counts. The rearrangement links TRBV3-1 to TRBJ1-2; 8 positions agree with TRBD1. CDR1 and CDR2 from the germline V gene are LGHDT and YNNKEL (reference sequence). V lost 4 bases to trimming and J lost 6 bases; unmatched junction nucleotides: 4. The CDR3 runs to 13 residues. The CDR3 bases are TGTGCCAGCAGCCTAGGGGGACAGGATGGCTACACCTTC. This encodes CASSLGGQDGYTF.

The chain employs TRBV5-1 and TRBJ2-2, with TRBD1 matching 12 bases. The V segment lost 4 bases and the J segment 7 bases; nucleotides outside the gene matches: 8. The germline gives CDR1 SGHRS, CDR2 YFSETQ. This CDR3 comprises 16 residues. CDR3 bases: TGCGCCAGCAGCCACCGGGACAGGGGGCTAGTCGGGGAGCTGTTTTTT. Translated, it gives CASSHRDRGLVGELFF.

This clonotype appeared a few times. V is TRBV3-1 and J is TRBJ2-7, with D tentatively TRBD2 (5 bases). Trimming shortened V by 8 bases and J by 4 bases, and 12 bases separated the two germline ends. Looked up from germline, CDR1 is LGHDT and CDR2 is YNNKEL (reference sequence). The CDR3 length is 12 residues. The CDR3 protein is CASEGGYYEQYF. In DNA, the CDR3 is TGTGCCAGCGAGGGCGGCTATTACGAGCAGTACTTC.

The chain links TRBV20-1 to TRBJ2-7; TRBD2 agrees at 9 bases. Germline values: CDR1 DFQATT, CDR2 SNEGSKA (reference sequence). V trimming: 7 bases; J trimming: 2 bases; junction bases outside the gene matches: 6. The CDR3 extends over 13 amino acids. The CDR3 here is CSGLAGVTYEQYF. The CDR3 DNA is TGCAGTGGCTTAGCGGGGGTGACCTACGAGCAGTACTTC.

With respect to this clonotype: A junction end diverges from the germline sequence, so it may reflect a read error. The chain has TRBV6-1 and TRBJ2-2; possibly TRBD2 for D (5 bases). CDR3 length equals 14 residues. The V gene's germline CDR1 is MNHNS and CDR2 SASEGT. In DNA form, the CDR3 reads TGTGCCAGCAGTGAAGGGACGAACACCGGGGAGCAGTTTTTT. Residues: CASSEGTNTGEQFF.

In its sample, this clonotype was seen a few times. The rearrangement links TRBV4-2 to TRBJ2-1; 8 nucleotides agree with TRBD1. Trimming removed 1 base from V and 5 bases from J; junction bases left unmatched: 4. Germline V lookup: CDR1 LGHNA, CDR2 YNFKEQ. This CDR3 is 15 amino acids long. CDR3 sequence (DNA): TGTGCCAGCAGCCAAGGACAGGGGACCCACAATGAGCAGTTCTTC. Protein: CASSQGQGTHNEQFF.

J is TRBJ1-5 and V is TRBV11-2, with 7 bases fitting TRBD1. Trimming at V came to 5 bases and at J to 5 bases, leaving 3 bases not matched to a gene. The CDR3 spans 13 residues. The germline V gene has CDR1 SGHAT and CDR2 FQNNGV. The CDR3 region has the DNA TGTGCCAGCAGCCACAGGGGAGATCAGCCCCAGCATTTT. Its protein is CASSHRGDQPQHF.

The chain employs TRBV7-9 and TRBJ2-1; D not certain. The V and J ends lost 2 bases and 6 bases respectively, with 14 bases between them. The CDR3 spans 15 residues. Germline V gene lookup returns CDR1 SEHNR and CDR2 FQNEAQ (reference sequence). In DNA, the CDR3 is TGTGCCAGCAGCTTATACTTAGTACAGCCCAATGAGCAGTTCTTC. As protein: CASSLYLVQPNEQFF.

V usage is TRBV27 and J usage is TRBJ2-7; D perhaps matches TRBD2 (7 bases). The germline V gene has CDR1 MNHEY and CDR2 SMNVEV (reference sequence). V dropped 6 bases and J dropped 2 bases, with 14 bases sitting between them. This CDR3 is 14 amino acids long. The CDR3 bases are TGTGCCAGCAGGGGGGGGGCTTTGGCCTACGAGCAGTACTTC. Residues: CASRGGALAYEQYF.

The gene calls are TRBV7-9 and TRBJ2-7; D may match TRBD1 or TRBD2 (5 bases each). Germline V lookup: CDR1 SEHNR, CDR2 FQNEAQ (reference sequence). V was trimmed by 5 bases and J by 4 bases, leaving 18 bases between them. The CDR3 covers 15 residues. The CDR3 sequence: CASSPGRTLLYEQYF. CDR3 coding DNA: TGTGCCAGCAGCCCGGGACGGACCCTCCTGTACGAGCAGTACTTC.

The J gene is TRBJ1-5, the V gene TRBV2; D might be TRBD1 (5 bases). This CDR3 contains 14 residues. The germline V and J ends were trimmed by 4 bases and 4 bases, with 11 bases remaining between them. CDR1 is SNHLY and CDR2 is FYNNEI in the germline V gene. For the CDR3, the DNA is TGTGCCAGCAGTGTGTGGGGGGAGAATCAGCCCCAGCATTTT. Its protein product is CASSVWGENQPQHF.

The gene calls are TRBV11-2 and TRBJ2-1; 10 nucleotides align to TRBD1. CDR1 and CDR2 from the germline V gene are SGHAT and FQNNGV. CDR3 length: 15 amino acids. Trimming took 5 bases from V and 5 from J; bases not matched to a gene: 6. The CDR3 is CASSPGTGADNEQFF. Written as DNA, the CDR3 is TGTGCCAGCAGCCCCGGGACAGGGGCCGACAATGAGCAGTTCTTC.

The CDR3 DNA sequence: TGTGCCAGCAGCGTTGGGACAGGGTACCAGCCCCAGCATTTT. Protein: CASSVGTGYQPQHF. The V gene is TRBV7-2, the J gene TRBJ1-5; TRBD1 matches at 9 bases. Germline V lookup: CDR1 SGHTA, CDR2 FQGNSA. The V segment lost 5 bases and the J segment 7 bases; nucleotides outside the gene matches: 6. There are 14 residues in the CDR3.

CDR3 loop: CASSSYAGTSGSYEQFF. Here the CDR3 DNA reads TGTGCCAGCAGCTCCTACGCCGGGACTAGCGGGAGCTATGAGCAGTTCTTC. The chain links TRBV7-3 to TRBJ2-1; the match to TRBD2 covers 14 bases. V lost 4 bases and J lost 8; bases outside the gene matches: 10. Germline V gene lookup returns CDR1 SGHTA and CDR2 FQGTGA. The CDR3 runs 17 residues.

Only a few counts were recorded for this clonotype. V and J are TRBV6-5 and TRBJ2-7; 7 nucleotides match TRBD1. After removal of 4 bases from V and 4 bases from J, the junction contained 4 bases not matched to a gene. This CDR3 contains 13 residues. Germline V gene sequence: CDR1 MNHEY, CDR2 SVGAGI. As DNA, the CDR3 is TGTGCCAGCAGTTTTTTGACAGGGTACGAGCAGTACTTC. Residues: CASSFLTGYEQYF.

This clonotype occurred a few times. Here the CDR3 reads CASSLFGTSGPYEQYF. The DNA for the CDR3 is TGTGCCAGCAGCTTATTCGGGACTAGCGGACCCTACGAGCAGTACTTC. The chain recombines TRBV7-2 with TRBJ2-7; 11 nucleotides agree with TRBD2. CDR1 is SGHTA and CDR2 is FQGNSA in the germline V gene. The V and J ends lost 2 bases and 2 bases, in that order; junction bases with no gene match: 5. CDR3 length: 16 amino acids.